The 5 T cell receptor beta chains given below trace back to one sample, sequenced in a study of a mutant IDH1 vaccine in newly diagnosed glioma. The sample's time point: baseline, week 1 (first vaccination visit). Specified treatment: pre-vaccination baseline after standard-of-care therapy. The repertoire was sequenced with immunoSEQ multiplex PCR; TCRdb's copy has only in-frame clones and lacks some. The table records over 75,000 clones, about 82% of them present only once. The material sequenced was PBMCs, taken from a glioma patient treated with radiotherapy, temozolomide or both. Receptor source: a man aged 40-55 years with glioma.

This chain uses TRBV19 with TRBJ1-5; possibly TRBD1 for D (5 bases). CDR1 and CDR2 from the germline V gene are LNHDA and SQIVND (reference sequence). This CDR3 region has 15 residues. V was trimmed by 0 bases and J by 7 bases, leaving 13 bases between them. The CDR3 DNA sequence: TGTGCCAGTAGTATAGATGGAGAGGGGCCCCAGCCCCAGCATTTT. Protein sequence: CASSIDGEGPQPQHF.

The V and J genes are TRBV27 and TRBJ2-4; 8 bases are shared with TRBD2. V lost 4 bases and J lost 10; bases outside the gene matches: 9. The CDR3 has 14 amino acids. Germline CDR1 and CDR2: MNHEY and SMNVEV (reference sequence). This chain's CDR3 is CASSWGSSGGIQYF. The CDR3 region has the DNA TGTGCCAGCAGTTGGGGGTCCAGCGGGGGTATTCAGTACTTC.

Turning to this clone: With only one base between it and a far larger clone, this is likely a read error. The V gene is TRBV5-5, the J gene TRBJ2-7, with a possible D match to TRBD1 (5 bases). This CDR3 contains 13 residues. V was cut by 0 bases and J by 2 bases, with 6 bases left in between. Germline-derived CDR1 and CDR2 are SGHKS and YYEKEE (reference sequence). The CDR3 coding sequence is TGTGCCAGCAGCTTGGAACAGGCCTACGAGCAGTACTTC. This encodes CASSLEQAYEQYF.

The V and J genes are TRBV4-1 and TRBJ2-7; D uncertain. CDR3 length: 15 residues. The V and J ends lost 0 bases and 0 bases respectively, with 9 bases between them. From germline, CDR1 is MGHRA and CDR2 YSYEKL. The CDR3 DNA sequence: TGCGCCAGCAGCCAAGAGGACCAGAGCTCCTACGAGCAGTACTTC. Amino acid sequence: CASSQEDQSSYEQYF.

This CDR3 reads CASSGRGHYEQYF. The CDR3 nucleotides read TGTGCCAGCAGCGGACGCGGCCATTACGAGCAGTACTTC. This chain uses TRBV6-6 with TRBJ2-7; D remains ambiguous. The CDR3 spans 13 residues. Per the germline V gene, CDR1 is MNHNY and CDR2 is SVGAGI (reference sequence). Trimming cost V 6 bases and J 4 bases, with 13 bases left between them.